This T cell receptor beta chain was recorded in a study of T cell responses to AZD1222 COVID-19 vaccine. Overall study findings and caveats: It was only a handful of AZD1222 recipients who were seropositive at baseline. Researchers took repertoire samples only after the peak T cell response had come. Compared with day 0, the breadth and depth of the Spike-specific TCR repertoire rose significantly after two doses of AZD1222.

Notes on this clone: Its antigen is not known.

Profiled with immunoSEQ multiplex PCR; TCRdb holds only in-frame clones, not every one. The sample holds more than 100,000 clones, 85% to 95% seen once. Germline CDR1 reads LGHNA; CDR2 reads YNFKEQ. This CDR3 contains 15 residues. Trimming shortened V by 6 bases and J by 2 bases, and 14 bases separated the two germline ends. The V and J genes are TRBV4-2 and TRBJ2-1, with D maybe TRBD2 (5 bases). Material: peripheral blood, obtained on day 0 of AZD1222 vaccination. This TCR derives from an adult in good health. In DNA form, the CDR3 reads TGTGCCAGCAGTGGGCTAGAGCGGCCCTACAATGAGCAGTTCTTC. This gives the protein CASSGLERPYNEQFF.